A selection of T cell receptor beta chains follows, all from one sample in a study of T-cell reconstitution after alpha-beta-depleted transplantation in children. TCRdb itself ran the PCR reads through MiXCR, one entry per CDR3 protein. Of 450,000 to 600,000 distinct CDR3 sequences listed, roughly a tenth are singletons. The sequencing used PBMCs, collected before TCRalphabeta/CD19-depleted stem cell transplant. These receptors were obtained from a child aged 2 to 10 with inherited bone marrow failure, due to receive a stem cell transplant. The CDR3 runs from the conserved cysteine through the conserved F or W. D genes are given only for firm matches. Clone size is shown for a subset of rows, as once, few, many or a class of expanded clone.

>-|many|TRBJ2-1|TRBV20-1
TGCAGTGCTCTCGGGCCGTACAATGAGCAGTTCTTC
CSALGPYNEQFF
>TRBD1|many|TRBJ2-7|TRBV28
TGTGCCAGCAGTGACCCTGGGACAGGGTACGAGCAGTACTTC
CASSDPGTGYEQYF
>TRBD1|many|TRBJ2-6|TRBV28
TGTGCCAGCAGTTCCAACCAACAGGGGACTGGGGCCAACGTCCTGACTTTC
CASSSNQQGTGANVLTF
>TRBD1|many|TRBJ2-7|TRBV7-9
TGTGCCAGCAGCTGGGGACAGGTCTACGAGCAGTACTTC
CASSWGQVYEQYF
>-|many|TRBJ2-1|TRBV20-1
TGCAGTGCCGAACCCCGGACTACTATCAATGAGCAGTTCTTC
CSAEPRTTINEQFF
>TRBD1|many|TRBJ1-2|TRBV16
TGTGCCAGCAGCCACCACGACAGGGGGCTTTCTGGCTACACCTTC
CASSHHDRGLSGYTF
>-|-|TRBJ2-1|TRBV5-1
TGCGCCAGCAGCGTCCAAGGCTATGAGCAGTTCTTC
CASSVQGYEQFF
>-|many|TRBJ2-7|TRBV27
TGTGCCAGCAGTTCCAACCGGGGGACAGGGGGGCTAGCGGGAGACTACGAGCAGTACTTC
CASSSNRGTGGLAGDYEQYF
>-|many|TRBJ2-1|TRBV5-1
TGCGCCAGCAGCCTCACGAACAGGGACGAGCAGTTCTTC
CASSLTNRDEQFF
>TRBD1|many|TRBJ1-1|TRBV7-9
TGTGCCAGCAGCGTGACAGGGGAAGCTTTCTTT
CASSVTGEAFF
>TRBD2|many|TRBJ2-7|TRBV20-1
TGCAGTGCTAGTCGGCGGGAGCCCCTATACGAGCAGTACTTC
CSASRREPLYEQYF